This passage covers 21 T cell receptor beta chains from one sample sequenced in a study of blood T cell repertoires in COVID-19. Produced via immunoSEQ multiplex PCR; TCRdb's table is partial and in-frame only. The repertoire has approximately 210,000 clones, 81% of them found once; the top ten carry more than 8.5%. The sequenced material came from PBMCs or T cells enriched from blood (not recorded which). The receptors were sampled from a woman aged 45-59 years with acute COVID-19.

This chain connects TRBV28 to TRBJ1-2; a weak D match, TRBD1 (5 bases). V shed 6 bases and J shed 4 bases, with 18 bases lying between them. Germline V gene sequence: CDR1 MDHEN, CDR2 SYDVKM. CDR3 size: 15 residues. This CDR3 is CASRIPQGSLYGYTF. CDR3 nucleotides: TGTGCCAGCAGAATCCCTCAGGGTTCTCTCTATGGCTACACCTTC.

This clone was detected once. The chain is built from TRBV7-9 and TRBJ1-6; weak D call: TRBD1 (6 bases). V was cut by 3 bases and J by 6 bases, with 9 bases left in between. The CDR3 totals 14 residues. CDR1 and CDR2 from the germline V gene are SEHNR and FQNEAQ (reference sequence). This chain's CDR3 is CASSFTDSNSPLHF. The DNA for the CDR3 is TGTGCCAGCAGCTTTACGGACAGTAATTCACCCCTCCACTTT. Based on the CDR3 plus reference TRBV7-9 and TRBJ1-6, the full variable domain is DTGVSQNPRHKITKRGQNVTFRCDPISEHNRLYWYRQTLGQGPEFLTYFQNEAQLEKSRLLSDRFSAERPKGSFSTLEIQRTEQGDSAMYLCASSFTDSNSPLHFGNGTRLTVT.

This clone is a singleton in its sample. The chain combines TRBV19 with TRBJ2-3, with TRBD2 matching over 16 bases. The CDR3 consists of 18 residues. V was clipped by 5 bases and J by 1 base; unmatched bases: 6. The germline V gene has CDR1 LNHDA and CDR2 SQIVND (reference sequence). The CDR3 DNA follows: TGTGCCAGTAGTTTCATCGGGACTAGCGGGAGGGGCACAGATACGCAGTATTTT. This gives the protein CASSFIGTSGRGTDTQYF.

The chain employs TRBV7-2 and TRBJ2-4; D is perhaps TRBD1 (5 bases). The CDR3 consists of 14 residues. In germline, CDR1 is SGHTA, CDR2 FQGNSA. Trimming cost V 1 base and J 5 bases, with 9 bases left between them. The CDR3 loop reads CASSLGGTQNIQYF. DNA for the CDR3: TGTGCCAGCAGCTTAGGGGGCACCCAAAACATTCAGTACTTC.

This clone was recorded once. The rearrangement links TRBV5-1 to TRBJ2-1, with TRBD2 matching 10 bases. Unmatched junction bases numbered 6, after V lost 4 bases and J lost 5 bases. Germline V gene sequence: CDR1 SGHRS, CDR2 YFSETQ. The CDR3 has 15 amino acids. The DNA of the CDR3 is TGCGCCAGCAGCCTCCCGGGACTAGCGAACAATGAGCAGTTCTTC. This encodes CASSLPGLANNEQFF.

The chain carries TRBV27 and TRBJ2-1; D is unresolved. Germline loops: CDR1 MNHEY, CDR2 SMNVEV (reference sequence). The germline V and J ends were trimmed by 0 bases and 4 bases, with 4 bases remaining between them. The CDR3 is 13 residues long. CDR3 region: CASSLSEYNEQFF. The CDR3, as DNA: TGTGCCAGCAGTTTATCAGAGTACAATGAGCAGTTCTTC.

The rearrangement joins TRBV16 to TRBJ1-5; D is uncertain. There are 14 residues in the CDR3. V gave up 3 bases and J gave up 7 bases, with 13 bases separating them. Germline assignment: CDR1 KGHSY and CDR2 FQNENV. The CDR3 region has the DNA TGTGCCAGCAGCCAGTTGTTGGGGAGGCAGCCCCAGCATTTT. Protein: CASSQLLGRQPQHF.

The rearrangement links TRBV19 to TRBJ2-3; D is undetermined. Trimming stripped 6 bases from V and 0 bases from J, with 13 bases between. This CDR3 is 15 amino acids long. Germline-derived CDR1 and CDR2 are LNHDA and SQIVND (reference sequence). CDR3 nucleotides: TGTGCCAGTAGCTCTAGACCTTCTAGCACAGATACGCAGTATTTT. Amino acids: CASSSRPSSTDTQYF.

This chain links TRBV12-3 or TRBV12-4 with TRBJ1-1, with a possible D match to TRBD1 (5 bases). V gave up 6 bases and J gave up 3 bases, with 8 bases separating them. The CDR3 runs to 12 residues. The CDR3 sequence: CASSRDYTEAFF. The CDR3 region has the DNA TGTGCCAGCAGCCGGGACTACACTGAAGCTTTCTTT.

The rearrangement links TRBV15 to TRBJ2-2; D is unclear. CDR1 and CDR2 (germline): LNHNV, YYDKDF (reference sequence). The CDR3 totals 16 residues. V was clipped by 1 base and J by 0 bases, with 9 bases between them. Here the CDR3 reads CATSRVGRSNTGELFF. The CDR3 nucleotides read TGTGCCACCAGCAGAGTCGGCAGGTCGAACACCGGGGAGCTGTTTTTT.

The sample holds many counts of this clone. V is TRBV11-2 and J is TRBJ2-3; the D is unclear. The CDR3 is made up of 13 amino acids. Trimming cost V 2 bases and J 4 bases, with 7 bases left between them. From germline, CDR1 is SGHAT and CDR2 FQNNGV. The CDR3 reads CASSLNSPDTQYF. Written as DNA, the CDR3 is TGTGCCAGCAGCTTAAATAGTCCAGATACGCAGTATTTT.

V and J are TRBV7-2 and TRBJ1-3, with 7 nucleotides matching TRBD1. V lost 0 bases and J lost 7; bases outside the gene matches: 12. CDR1 is SGHTA, CDR2 FQGNSA, per germline. This CDR3 contains 17 residues. The CDR3 is CASSLAPTGIQGNTIYF. The CDR3 DNA follows: TGTGCCAGCAGCTTAGCACCTACAGGGATACAGGGGAACACCATATATTTT. The variable domain in full, completed from reference TRBV7-2 and TRBJ1-3, reads GAGVSQSPSNKVTEKGKDVELRCDPISGHTALYWYRQSLGQGLEFLIYFQGNSAPDKSGLPSDRFSAERTGGSVSTLTIQRTQQEDSAVYLCASSLAPTGIQGNTIYFGEGSWLTVV.

DNA of the CDR3: TGTGCCATCAGTGAAATGACAGCCCGCTACGAGCAGTACTTC. This gives the protein CAISEMTARYEQYF. The rearrangement links TRBV10-3 to TRBJ2-7; possible D gene TRBD1, 5 bases. Germline V gene lookup returns CDR1 ENHRY and CDR2 SYGVKD. Trimming shortened V by 3 bases and J by 3 bases, and 12 bases separated the two germline ends. This CDR3 comprises 14 residues.

This sequence joins TRBV6-6 and TRBJ2-7, with D perhaps matching TRBD1 (6 bases). CDR3 length equals 14 residues. Germline values: CDR1 MNHNY, CDR2 SVGAGI (reference sequence). V lost 7 bases, J lost 5 bases, and 18 bases lay in between. CDR3 coding DNA: TGTGCCAGCACCCCCGAGGGGGTTTCTCACGAGCAGTACTTC. As protein: CASTPEGVSHEQYF.

CDR3 protein: CASSVVFAGGYEQYF. The CDR3 bases are TGTGCCAGCAGTGTAGTTTTTGCGGGAGGGTACGAGCAGTACTTC. This chain links TRBV2 with TRBJ2-7, with TRBD2 identical over 9 bases. CDR1 is SNHLY, CDR2 FYNNEI, per germline. With V trimmed by 4 bases and J by 4 bases, 8 bases remained unmatched. The CDR3 is made up of 15 amino acids.

This chain links TRBV19 with TRBJ2-5; possible D gene TRBD2, 5 bases. This CDR3 is built from 13 residues. Trimming pared 7 bases from V and 2 bases from J, leaving 11 bases between. CDR1 LNHDA and CDR2 SQIVND come from the germline V gene (reference sequence). The CDR3 DNA reads as TGTGCCAGTACCACTTCGGGGCAAGAGACCCAGTACTTC. Translated, it gives CASTTSGQETQYF.

This sequence joins TRBV6-1 and TRBJ1-2, with D uncertain. The V end was cut by 1 base, the J end by 7 bases, with 10 bases between. This CDR3 is built from 13 residues. Germline loops: CDR1 MNHNS, CDR2 SASEGT. CDR3 sequence (DNA): TGTGCCAGCAGTGAAGATCAGGTGGGTGGCTACACCTTC. It translates to CASSEDQVGGYTF.

CDR3 in amino acids: CASNPMAGTPEAFF. The CDR3 DNA follows: TGTGCCAGCAACCCTATGGCGGGGACGCCTGAAGCTTTCTTT. V usage is TRBV7-2 and J usage is TRBJ1-1; maybe TRBD1 (5 bases). Germline CDR1 and CDR2: SGHTA and FQGNSA. This CDR3 is built from 14 residues. The germline V and J ends were trimmed by 7 bases and 6 bases, with 18 bases remaining between them.

This chain joins TRBV19 and TRBJ1-5; tentative D call: TRBD1 (6 bases). Looked up from germline, CDR1 is LNHDA and CDR2 is SQIVND (reference sequence). Deletions cut 6 bases from V and 7 bases from J, with 13 bases between. The CDR3 sequence is 13 residues long. The chain's CDR3 is CASSATGEQPQHF. CDR3 nucleotide sequence: TGTGCCAGTAGCGCGACAGGAGAACAGCCCCAGCATTTT.

In nucleotides, the CDR3 is TGTGCCAGCGGCCTACAGGGGGCTAAGGCTTTCTTT. It translates to CASGLQGAKAFF. The chain employs TRBV6-2 or TRBV6-3 and TRBJ1-1, with 9 bases fitting TRBD1. CDR1 is MNHEY, CDR2 SVGEGT, per germline. Unmatched junction bases numbered 9, after V lost 8 bases and J lost 11 bases. The CDR3 extends over 12 amino acids.

V and J are TRBV3-1 (or the pseudogene TRBV3-2) and TRBJ2-5; D unresolved. V was shortened by 2 bases and J by 13 bases, with 14 bases between the two germline ends. Germline V gene data show CDR1 as LGHDT and CDR2 as YNNKEL (reference sequence). The CDR3 consists of 12 residues. The CDR3 DNA reads TGTGCCAGCAGCCAAAACCCCAAGCCCCCGTACTTC. This translates into CASSQNPKPPYF.